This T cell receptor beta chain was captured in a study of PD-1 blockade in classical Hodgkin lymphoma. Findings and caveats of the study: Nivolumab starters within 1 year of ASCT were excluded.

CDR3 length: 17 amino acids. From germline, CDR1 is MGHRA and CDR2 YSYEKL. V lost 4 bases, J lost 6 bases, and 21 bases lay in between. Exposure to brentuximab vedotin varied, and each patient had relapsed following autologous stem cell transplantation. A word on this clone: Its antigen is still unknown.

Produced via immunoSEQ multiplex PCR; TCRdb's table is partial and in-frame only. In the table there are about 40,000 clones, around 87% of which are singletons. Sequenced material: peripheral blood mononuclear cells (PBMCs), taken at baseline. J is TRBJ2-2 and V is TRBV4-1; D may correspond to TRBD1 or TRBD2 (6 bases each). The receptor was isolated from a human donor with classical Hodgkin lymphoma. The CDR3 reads CASSPLAGVGGSGELFF. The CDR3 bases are TGCGCCAGCAGCCCACTAGCAGGAGTAGGGGGGTCCGGGGAGCTGTTTTTT.